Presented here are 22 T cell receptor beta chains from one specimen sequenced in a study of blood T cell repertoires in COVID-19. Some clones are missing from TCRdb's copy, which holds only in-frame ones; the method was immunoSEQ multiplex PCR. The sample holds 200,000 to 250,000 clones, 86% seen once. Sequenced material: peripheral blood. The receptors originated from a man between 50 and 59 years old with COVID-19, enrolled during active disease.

CDR3 in DNA: TGTGCCAGCAGTTACACGGGTATGCCCACTGAAGCTTTCTTT. This encodes CASSYTGMPTEAFF. The genes are TRBV6-5 and TRBJ1-1; D is unclear. Trimming stripped 2 bases from V and 4 bases from J, with 11 bases between. The length of the CDR3 is 14 residues. Germline CDR1 MNHEY, CDR2 SVGAGI.

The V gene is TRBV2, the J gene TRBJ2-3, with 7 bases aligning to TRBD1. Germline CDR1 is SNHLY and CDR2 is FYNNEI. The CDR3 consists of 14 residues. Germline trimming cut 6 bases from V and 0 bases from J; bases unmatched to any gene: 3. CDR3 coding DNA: TGTGCCAGCAGGAAGGGACAGAGCACAGATACGCAGTATTTT. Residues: CASRKGQSTDTQYF.

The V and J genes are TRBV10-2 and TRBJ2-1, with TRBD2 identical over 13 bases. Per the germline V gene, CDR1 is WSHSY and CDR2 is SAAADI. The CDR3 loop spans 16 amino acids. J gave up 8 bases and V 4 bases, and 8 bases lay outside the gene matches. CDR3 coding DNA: TGCGCCAGCAGTGCGGTTTGGACTAGCGGGGGCCATGAGCAGTTCTTC. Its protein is CASSAVWTSGGHEQFF.

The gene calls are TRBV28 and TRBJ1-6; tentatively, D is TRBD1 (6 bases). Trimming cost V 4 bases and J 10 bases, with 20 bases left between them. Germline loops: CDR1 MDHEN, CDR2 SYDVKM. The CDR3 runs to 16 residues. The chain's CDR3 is CASSSRTGYQRSPLHF. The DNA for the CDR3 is TGTGCCAGCAGTTCGCGTACAGGGTACCAAAGATCACCCCTCCACTTT.

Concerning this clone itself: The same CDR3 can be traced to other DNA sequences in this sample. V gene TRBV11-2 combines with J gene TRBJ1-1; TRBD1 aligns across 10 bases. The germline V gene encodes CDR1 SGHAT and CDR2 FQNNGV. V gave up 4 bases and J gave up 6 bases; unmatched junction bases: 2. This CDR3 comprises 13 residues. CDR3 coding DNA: TGTGCCAGCAGCTCGGACAGGGGGGCTGAAGCTTTCTTT. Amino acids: CASSSDRGAEAFF.

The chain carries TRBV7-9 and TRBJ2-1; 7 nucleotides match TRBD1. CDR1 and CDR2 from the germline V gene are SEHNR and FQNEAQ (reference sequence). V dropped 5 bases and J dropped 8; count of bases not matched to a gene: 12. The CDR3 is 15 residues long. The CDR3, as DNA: TGTGCCAGCAGCAAGGACAGGACCGTTCGTGATGAGCAGTTCTTC. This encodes CASSKDRTVRDEQFF.

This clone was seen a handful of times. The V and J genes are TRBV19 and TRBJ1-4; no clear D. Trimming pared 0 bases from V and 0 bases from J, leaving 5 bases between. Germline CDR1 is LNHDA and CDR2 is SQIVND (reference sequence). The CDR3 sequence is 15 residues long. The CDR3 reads CASSIDRATNEKLFF. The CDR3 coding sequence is TGTGCCAGTAGTATAGATCGTGCAACTAATGAAAAACTGTTTTTT.

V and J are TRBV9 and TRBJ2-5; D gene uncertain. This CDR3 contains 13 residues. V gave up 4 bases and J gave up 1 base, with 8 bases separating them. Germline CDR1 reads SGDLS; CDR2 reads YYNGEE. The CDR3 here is CASSSFSQETQYF. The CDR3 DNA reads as TGTGCCAGCAGCTCCTTTAGCCAAGAGACCCAGTACTTC.

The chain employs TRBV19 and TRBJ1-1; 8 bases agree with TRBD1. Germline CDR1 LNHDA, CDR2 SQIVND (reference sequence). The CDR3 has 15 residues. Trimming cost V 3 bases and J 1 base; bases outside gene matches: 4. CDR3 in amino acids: CASSIRGQGNTEAFF. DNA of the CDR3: TGTGCCAGTAGTATCAGAGGACAGGGGAACACTGAAGCTTTCTTT.

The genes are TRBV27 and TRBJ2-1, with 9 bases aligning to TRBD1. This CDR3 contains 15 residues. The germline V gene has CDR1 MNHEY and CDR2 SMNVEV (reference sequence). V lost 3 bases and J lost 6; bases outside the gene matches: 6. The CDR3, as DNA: TGTGCCAGCAGTTTTTTCGGGACAGGGCTCAATGAGCAGTTCTTC. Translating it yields CASSFFGTGLNEQFF.

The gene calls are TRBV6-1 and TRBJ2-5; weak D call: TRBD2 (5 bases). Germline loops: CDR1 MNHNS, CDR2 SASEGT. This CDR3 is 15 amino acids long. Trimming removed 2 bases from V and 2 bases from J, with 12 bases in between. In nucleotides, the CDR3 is TGTGCCAGCAGTGAAACGCTAGCTTTTCAAGAGACCCAGTACTTC. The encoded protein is CASSETLAFQETQYF.

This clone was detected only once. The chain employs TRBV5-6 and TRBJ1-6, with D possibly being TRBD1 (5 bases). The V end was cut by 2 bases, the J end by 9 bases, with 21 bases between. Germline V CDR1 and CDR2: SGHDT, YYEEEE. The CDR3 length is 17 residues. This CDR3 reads CASSLFAQGSNSSPLHF. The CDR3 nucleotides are TGTGCCAGCAGCTTATTCGCCCAGGGCAGCAACTCTTCACCCCTCCACTTT.

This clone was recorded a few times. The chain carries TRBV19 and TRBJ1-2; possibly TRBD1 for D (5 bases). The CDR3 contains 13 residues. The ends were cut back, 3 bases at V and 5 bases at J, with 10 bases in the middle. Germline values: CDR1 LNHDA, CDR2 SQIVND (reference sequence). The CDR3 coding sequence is TGTGCCAGTAGTATGCCGGGGGTGTATGGCTACACCTTC. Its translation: CASSMPGVYGYTF.

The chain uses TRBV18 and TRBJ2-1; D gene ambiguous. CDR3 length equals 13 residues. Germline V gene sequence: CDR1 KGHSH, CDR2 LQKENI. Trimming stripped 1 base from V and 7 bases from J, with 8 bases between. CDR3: CASSPRVGNEQFF. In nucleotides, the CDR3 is TGTGCCAGCTCACCACGGGTCGGGAATGAGCAGTTCTTC.

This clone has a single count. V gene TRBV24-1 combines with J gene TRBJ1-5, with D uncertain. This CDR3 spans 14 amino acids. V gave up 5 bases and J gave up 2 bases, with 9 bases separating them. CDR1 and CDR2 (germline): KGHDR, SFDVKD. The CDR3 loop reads CATSGGQGNQPQHF. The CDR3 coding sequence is TGTGCCACCAGTGGAGGGCAGGGCAATCAGCCCCAGCATTTT.

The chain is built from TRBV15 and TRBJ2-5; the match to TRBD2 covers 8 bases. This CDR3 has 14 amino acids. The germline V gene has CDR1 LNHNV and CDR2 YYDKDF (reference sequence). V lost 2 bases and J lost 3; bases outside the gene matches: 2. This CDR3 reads CATSRHGGEETQYF. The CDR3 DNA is TGTGCCACCAGCAGACACGGGGGGGAAGAGACCCAGTACTTC.

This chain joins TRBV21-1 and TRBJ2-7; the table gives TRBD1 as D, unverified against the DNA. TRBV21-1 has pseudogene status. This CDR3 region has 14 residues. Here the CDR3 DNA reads TGTGCCAGCAGCAGGGGGCGCGGGTCCTACGAGCAGTACTTC. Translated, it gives CASSRGRGSYEQYF.

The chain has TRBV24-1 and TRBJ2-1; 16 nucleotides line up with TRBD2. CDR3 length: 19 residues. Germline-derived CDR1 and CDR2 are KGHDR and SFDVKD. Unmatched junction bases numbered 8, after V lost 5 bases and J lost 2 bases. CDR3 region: CATSGPGLAGGHTYNEQFF. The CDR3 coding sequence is TGTGCCACCAGTGGGCCGGGACTAGCGGGGGGGCATACCTACAATGAGCAGTTCTTC.

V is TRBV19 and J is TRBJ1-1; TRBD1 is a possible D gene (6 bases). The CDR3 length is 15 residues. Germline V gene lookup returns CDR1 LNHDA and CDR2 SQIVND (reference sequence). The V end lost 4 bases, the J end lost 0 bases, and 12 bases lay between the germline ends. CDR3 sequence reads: CASSTRGQLNTEAFF. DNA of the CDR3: TGTGCCAGTAGTACCCGGGGACAACTGAACACTGAAGCTTTCTTT.

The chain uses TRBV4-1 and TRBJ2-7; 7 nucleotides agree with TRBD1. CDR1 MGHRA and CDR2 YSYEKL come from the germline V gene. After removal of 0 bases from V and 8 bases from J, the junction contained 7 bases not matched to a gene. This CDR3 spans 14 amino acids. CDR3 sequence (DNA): TGCGCCAGCAGCCAAGACAGGGGGATATCAAAGCAGTACTTC. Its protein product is CASSQDRGISKQYF.

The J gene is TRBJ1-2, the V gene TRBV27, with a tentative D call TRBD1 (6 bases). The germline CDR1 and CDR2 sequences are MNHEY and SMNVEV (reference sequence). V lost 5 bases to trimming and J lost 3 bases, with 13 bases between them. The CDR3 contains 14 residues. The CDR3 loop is CASSAYRVDYGYTF. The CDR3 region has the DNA TGTGCCAGCAGTGCATACAGGGTGGACTATGGCTACACCTTC.

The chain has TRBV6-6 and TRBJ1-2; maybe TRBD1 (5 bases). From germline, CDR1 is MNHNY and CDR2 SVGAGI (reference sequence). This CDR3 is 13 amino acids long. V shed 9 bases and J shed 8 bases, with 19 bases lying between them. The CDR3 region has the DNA TGTGCCAGTACAGTAGGGGCGGAGAGAGGCTACACCTTC. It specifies CASTVGAERGYTF.